These 26 T cell receptor beta chains came from one sample sequenced in a study of T cells in women clearing cervical HPV infection. Using immunoSEQ multiplex PCR, the repertoire was profiled, and TCRdb retains in-frame clones only, with some absent. The table for this sample gives under 20,000 clones. Sequenced: blood buffy coat. Source of these receptors: a woman aged 18-69 years with a cervical HPV16 infection that either progressed to CIN3+ or cleared (not recorded which).

On this clone itself: The read is 3 residues too short to cover the CDR3 end, so that end is filled in from the germline J gene. The chain carries TRBV5-1 and TRBJ2-5; 10 bases line up with TRBD2. The CDR3 length is 18 residues. Germline CDR1 reads SGHRS; CDR2 reads YFSETQ. Trimming took 4 bases from V and 3 from J; bases not matched to a gene: 15. CDR3 DNA (partial): TGCGCCAGCAGCCCGTTGGGGCGTGTTCTAGCGGGGGAAGAGACC. Protein sequence: CASSPLGRVLAGEET. The whole CDR3 is CASSPLGRVLAGEETQYF. Complete variable domain (other parts from reference TRBV5-1 and TRBJ2-5): KAGVTQTPRYLIKTRGQQVTLSCSPISGHRSVSWYQQTPGQGLQFLFEYFSETQRNKGNFPGRFSGRQFSNSRSEMNVSTLELGDSALYLCASSPLGRVLAGEETQYFGPGTRLLVL.

As regards this clone: The sequenced fragment ends 3 residues before the CDR3 boundary, so the rest is inferred from the germline J gene. The chain couples TRBV6-4 to TRBJ1-6, with TRBD1 matching 10 bases. CDR1 and CDR2 (germline): MRHNA, SNTAGT. The CDR3 covers 14 residues. The J segment lost 9 bases and the V segment lost 4 bases, leaving 3 bases of the junction unmatched. The sequenced CDR3 bases are TGTGCCAGCAGTGTGGGACAGGGGTCTTCACCC. Its protein product is CASSVGQGSSP. The CDR3 in full is CASSVGQGSSPLHF.

Concerning this clone: The read finishes 3 residues shy of the CDR3 end, and the germline J gene is used to complete it. This chain links TRBV13 with TRBJ1-1; D not resolved. This CDR3 spans 14 amino acids. Germline V gene sequence: CDR1 PRHDT, CDR2 FYEKMQ (reference sequence). V gave up 5 bases and J gave up 5 bases, with 15 bases separating them. Partial CDR3 DNA: TGTGCCAGCAGCCGGGGAGGGCTGGGGACTGAA. Amino acids: CASSRGGLGTE. The full CDR3 sequence reads CASSRGGLGTEAFF.

Concerning this clone itself: Read coverage stops 3 residues before the CDR3 terminus; the germline J gene supplies the remainder. The gene calls are TRBV19 and TRBJ1-5; D may be TRBD1 (5 bases). This CDR3 is 13 amino acids long. The germline V and J ends were trimmed by 3 bases and 3 bases, with 6 bases remaining between them. From germline, CDR1 is LNHDA and CDR2 SQIVND (reference sequence). This CDR3 reads CASSMGLNQPQHF. CDR3 DNA, as far as it was read: TGTGCCAGTAGTATGGGACTCAATCAGCCC.

Details on this clone: The DNA ends 3 residues before the CDR3 does, and the rest of the CDR3 is filled in from the germline J gene. This chain uses TRBV4-1 with TRBJ2-1; 11 bases line up with TRBD2. In germline, CDR1 is MGHRA, CDR2 YSYEKL. The CDR3 extends over 16 amino acids. The V segment lost 1 base and the J segment 4 bases; nucleotides outside the gene matches: 3. The CDR3 DNA, read in part, is TGCGCCAGCAGCCAAGCTAGCGGGGGGTCATACAATGAG. Translation gives CASSQASGGSYNE. The CDR3 as a whole reads CASSQASGGSYNEQFF.

Points on this clone: The CDR3 goes on 3 residues after the read ends, and that part is filled in from the germline J gene. This rearrangement joins TRBV30 to TRBJ2-3; D is unclear. The CDR3 extends over 15 amino acids. Germline CDR1 and CDR2: GTSNPN and SVGIG (reference sequence). The V and J ends lost 0 bases and 0 bases respectively, with 10 bases between them. Partial CDR3 DNA: TGTGCCTGGAGTGTGGTATTGGCTAGCACAGATACG. This gives the protein CAWSVVLASTDT. The entire CDR3 reads CAWSVVLASTDTQYF.

Worth noting for this clone: With the read ending 3 residues before the CDR3 end, the germline J gene is used to fill in that end. The V call is TRBV28, the J call TRBJ1-5; D gene ambiguous. Germline V gives CDR1 MDHEN, CDR2 SYDVKM. Trimming stripped 7 bases from V and 1 base from J, with 17 bases between. This CDR3 is 16 amino acids long. This chain's CDR3 is CASTPEAGESNQPQHF. Partial CDR3 DNA: TGTGCCAGCACCCCTGAGGCGGGTGAGAGCAATCAGCCC.

As regards this clone: The read finishes 3 residues shy of the CDR3 end, and the germline J gene is used to complete it. This chain uses TRBV19 with TRBJ2-2; D uncertain. CDR3 length equals 12 residues. Per the germline V gene, CDR1 is LNHDA and CDR2 is SQIVND (reference sequence). Trimming cost V 4 bases and J 5 bases, with 5 bases left between them. This CDR3 reads CASSTRTGELFF. The sequenced CDR3 bases are TGTGCCAGTAGTACGAGGACCGGGGAG.

With respect to this clone: Read data end 3 residues before the CDR3 end; the end is taken from the germline J gene. The chain has TRBV7-2 and TRBJ1-2; no definite D call. This CDR3 spans 12 amino acids. The V end was cut by 2 bases, the J end by 2 bases, with 3 bases between. Looked up from germline, CDR1 is SGHTA and CDR2 is FQGNSA. The sequenced CDR3 bases are TGTGCCAGCAGCTTAAGGAACTATGGC. Its protein is CASSLRNYG. The entire CDR3 protein reads CASSLRNYGYTF.

By frequency, this clone is medium-sized. From the germline J gene comes the end of the CDR3, since the read stops 3 residues before it. The genes are TRBV18 and TRBJ2-3; D gene unclear. Germline assignment: CDR1 KGHSH and CDR2 LQKENI. V gave up 0 bases and J gave up 0 bases, with 4 bases separating them. CDR3 length: 14 residues. The CDR3 sequence is CASSPPASTDTQYF. Partial CDR3 DNA: TGTGCCAGCTCACCACCGGCCAGCACAGATACG.

A word on this clone: The read ends 3 residues early relative to the CDR3; the germline J gene fills the gap. This chain connects TRBV5-1 to TRBJ2-2; D is perhaps TRBD2 (5 bases). V shed 0 bases and J shed 9 bases, with 15 bases lying between them. The CDR3 loop spans 15 amino acids. Germline CDR1 is SGHRS and CDR2 is YFSETQ. The CDR3 reads CASSLEPGAVWELFF. The sequenced CDR3 bases are TGCGCCAGCAGCTTGGAGCCTGGAGCGGTTTGGGAG.

About this clone itself: The read ends 3 residues shy of where the CDR3 ends; the end is completed using the germline J gene. J is TRBJ2-7 and V is TRBV12-3 or TRBV12-4; D uncertain. The V end lost 5 bases, the J end lost 3 bases, and 8 bases lay between the germline ends. The CDR3 sequence is 12 residues long. The CDR3 region is CASSQAGYEQYF. The sequenced part of the CDR3 DNA is TGTGCCAGCAGTCAAGCCGGCTACGAG.

Comments on this clone: With the read ending 3 residues before the CDR3 end, the germline J gene is used to fill in that end. The chain has TRBV20-1 and TRBJ2-3; a possible D gene is TRBD2 (5 bases). Trimming removed 6 bases from V and 2 bases from J, with 9 bases in between. Germline CDR1 DFQATT, CDR2 SNEGSKA (reference sequence). There are 12 residues in the CDR3. CDR3 sequence: CSADSPTDTQYF. The part of the CDR3 DNA that was read is TGCAGTGCGGACTCTCCCACAGATACG.

The CDR3 sequence is CASSSQGDTEAFF. CDR3 DNA (partial): TGTGCCAGCAGCTCACAGGGGGACACTGAA. V is TRBV7-9 and J is TRBJ1-1, with TRBD1 matching 8 bases. The read terminates 3 residues before the CDR3 end, so the remaining end is supplied by the germline J gene. The germline CDR1 and CDR2 sequences are SEHNR and FQNEAQ (reference sequence). The CDR3 is 13 amino acids. Germline trimming cut 4 bases from V and 3 bases from J; bases unmatched to any gene: 1.

Comments on this clone: The read ends 3 residues shy of where the CDR3 ends; the end is completed using the germline J gene. The chain carries TRBV28 and TRBJ2-7; D is unresolved. Trimming cost V 4 bases and J 1 base, with 11 bases left between them. CDR3 length equals 14 residues. Germline-derived CDR1 and CDR2 are MDHEN and SYDVKM. The CDR3: CASSSRAKSYEQYF. The sequenced part of the CDR3 DNA is TGTGCCAGCAGTTCAAGGGCCAAATCCTACGAG.

To note about this clone: Coverage ceases 3 residues before the CDR3 finishes, and the germline J gene fills in the end. The gene calls are TRBV30 and TRBJ2-7; D may be TRBD1 (6 bases). This CDR3 is built from 12 residues. Per the germline V gene, CDR1 is GTSNPN and CDR2 is SVGIG (reference sequence). Trimming stripped 2 bases from V and 4 bases from J, with 9 bases between. The sequenced part of the CDR3 DNA is TGTGCCTGGAGTAAGCAGGGGTACGAG. Translating it yields CAWSKQGYE. The full CDR3 protein is CAWSKQGYEQYF. Combining the CDR3 with reference TRBV30 and TRBJ2-7 gives the whole variable domain SQTIHQWPATLVQPVGSPLSLECTVEGTSNPNLYWYRQAAGRGLQLLFYSVGIGQISSEVPQNLSASRPQDRQFILSSKKLLLSDSGFYLCAWSKQGYEQYFGPGTRLTVT.

Turning to this clone: The read terminates 3 residues before the CDR3 end, so the remaining end is supplied by the germline J gene. The rearrangement joins TRBV7-3 to TRBJ1-1, with a possible D match to TRBD1 (6 bases). V was pared by 4 bases and J by 0 bases, with 15 bases between. The CDR3 runs 16 residues. The germline gives CDR1 SGHTA, CDR2 FQGTGA. CDR3 bases read: TGTGCCAGCAGCTCCGCTGGGGGCAGCATGAACACTGAA. It encodes CASSSAGGSMNTE. The full-length CDR3 reads as CASSSAGGSMNTEAFF.

On this clone: One junction end does not reproduce the germline sequence, and a read error may be involved. From the germline J gene comes the end of the CDR3, since the read stops 3 residues before it. This chain uses TRBV2 with TRBJ2-3, with D possibly being TRBD1 (6 bases). The CDR3 runs 16 residues. CDR1 is SNHLY and CDR2 is FYNNEI in the germline V gene. Partial CDR3 DNA: TGTGCCAGCAGCGAAGGGACATTATCTAGCACAGATACG. This gives the protein CASSEGTLSSTDT. The entire CDR3 protein reads CASSEGTLSSTDTQYF.

With regard to this clone: The CDR3 end is not reached by the read, which stops 3 residues before it; the germline J gene fills it in. V is TRBV18 and J is TRBJ2-1, with 10 nucleotides matching TRBD1. V lost 2 bases and J lost 8; bases outside the gene matches: 6. The germline V gene encodes CDR1 KGHSH and CDR2 LQKENI. CDR3 length: 15 residues. The CDR3 protein is CASSPSVTGGYEQFF. The CDR3 bases that were read are TGTGCCAGCTCACCAAGTGTGACAGGGGGCTATGAG.

A word on this clone: The DNA ends 3 residues before the CDR3 does, and the rest of the CDR3 is filled in from the germline J gene. The chain couples TRBV5-1 to TRBJ2-3; tentative D call: TRBD1 (8 bases). The germline CDR1 and CDR2 sequences are SGHRS and YFSETQ. Trimming removed 5 bases at V and 4 bases at J, with 14 bases between. The CDR3 spans 14 residues. Partial CDR3 DNA: TGCGCCAGCAGACAGGGGGGGAATGCAGATACG. Translating gives CASRQGGNADT. The whole CDR3 region reads CASRQGGNADTQYF.

The CDR3 sequence is CASSSEAPGQLNSPLHF. The covered CDR3 bases are TGTGCCAGCTCTTCAGAGGCCCCGGGACAGCTTAATTCACCC. This chain joins TRBV18 and TRBJ1-6, with TRBD1 matching over 7 bases. The read ends 3 residues shy of where the CDR3 ends; the end is completed using the germline J gene. V gave up 6 bases and J gave up 6 bases; unmatched junction bases: 14. This CDR3 region has 17 residues. CDR1 and CDR2 from the germline V gene are KGHSH and LQKENI.

About this clone itself: The read comes to an end 3 residues before the CDR3 does, leaving the germline J gene to fill in the end. This sequence joins TRBV6-1 and TRBJ1-6; 9 bases line up with TRBD1. From germline, CDR1 is MNHNS and CDR2 SASEGT. The CDR3 sequence is 16 residues long. V shed 2 bases, J shed 12 bases, and the junction held 11 bases outside the gene matches. The CDR3 sequence: CASSETPGQGELPLHF. CDR3 bases read: TGTGCCAGCAGTGAAACCCCGGGACAGGGCGAACTACCC.

Remarks on this clone: The CDR3 end lies 3 residues beyond the end of the read and is filled in from the germline J gene. The genes are TRBV29-1 and TRBJ1-2; 7 positions match TRBD1. Germline values: CDR1 SQVTM, CDR2 ANQGSEA. The CDR3 is 13 residues long. Incomplete CDR3 DNA: TGCAGCGTTGACCGCCAGGGGGAGAGAGGC. It encodes CSVDRQGERG. The full CDR3 sequence reads CSVDRQGERGYTF.

Of note for this clone: The sequence runs out 3 residues before the end of the CDR3; the remainder is reconstructed from the germline J gene. This chain joins TRBV2 and TRBJ1-2; D is ambiguous. Germline-derived CDR1 and CDR2 are SNHLY and FYNNEI. The CDR3 covers 13 residues. The CDR3 sequence is CASSERRAGGYTF. The DNA read from the CDR3 is TGTGCCAGCAGTGAAAGGAGGGCAGGAGGC. Based on the CDR3 plus reference TRBV2 and TRBJ1-2, the full variable domain is EPEVTQTPSHQVTQMGQEVILRCVPISNHLYFYWYRQILGQKVEFLVSFYNNEISEKSEIFDDQFSVERPDGSNFTLKIRSTKLEDSAMYFCASSERRAGGYTFGSGTRLTVV.

Considering frequency, this clone is medium-sized. The sequence runs out 3 residues before the end of the CDR3; the remainder is reconstructed from the germline J gene. The chain recombines TRBV30 with TRBJ1-1, with D unresolved. CDR3 size: 11 residues. V was cut by 6 bases and J by 5 bases, with 10 bases left in between. Germline-derived CDR1 and CDR2 are GTSNPN and SVGIG (reference sequence). The CDR3 region is CACDTATEAFF. CDR3 DNA (partial): TGTGCCTGTGACACAGCAACTGAA.

In the case of this clone: The read ends 3 residues early relative to the CDR3; the germline J gene fills the gap. The chain carries TRBV30 and TRBJ1-2; the D is unclear. CDR1 GTSNPN and CDR2 SVGIG come from the germline V gene (reference sequence). The CDR3 sequence is 13 residues long. The ends were cut back, 5 bases at V and 2 bases at J, with 12 bases in the middle. The chain's CDR3 is CAWSVSFNYGYTF. The covered CDR3 bases are TGTGCCTGGTCGGTCTCCTTCAACTATGGC.